Sequencing of this T cell receptor beta chain was carried out in a study of vaccination and CD4 T cells after COVID-19. Study results and limitations: Convalescent patients had a median around 90% of reactive clones appearing only post-vaccination. Spike mono-reactivity was the property of 304 of 307 vaccine-specific clones in convalescent patients.

Treatment given: roughly ten-day PBMC culture with coronavirus spike peptide pools or control peptides (ViraFEST assay). In the ViraFEST assay, peptide-pool expansion preceded TCR sequencing of expanded clonotypes. The CDR3 sequence is 14 residues long. Deletions cut 5 bases from V and 4 bases from J, with 14 bases between. The germline gives CDR1 ENHRY, CDR2 SYGVKD. As to this clonotype: Its antigen is unknown.

The Oncomine TCR Beta short-read assay was what sequenced the DNA obtained from cultured CD4+ T cells. MiXCR, run by TCRdb on the PCR reads, gives a single entry per CDR3 protein. This repertoire shows about 5,000 distinct CDR3 sequences, 45% to 70% found once; its top ten account for approximately 40%. This clonotype was sampled from a human donor who had recovered from COVID-19. V is TRBV10-3 and J is TRBJ1-1; a possible D gene is TRBD1 (5 bases). Sequencing was done on a sample of CD4+ T cells from blood, cultured in vitro. CDR3 loop: CAISLGVSGTEAFF. The CDR3 region has the DNA TGTGCCATCAGTCTAGGGGTTTCGGGCACTGAAGCTTTCTTT.